These T cell receptor beta chains were read from a single sample in a study of blood T cell repertoires in COVID-19. Using immunoSEQ multiplex PCR, the repertoire was profiled, and TCRdb retains in-frame clones only, with some absent. This sample has about 130,000 clones, with approximately 89% found just once. Sequencing was performed on peripheral blood. The source is a human donor in a cohort sampled during active COVID-19. Each CDR3 is given with its conserved first and last residue. D genes are given only for firm matches.

v_call,cdr3_length,j_call,d_call,cdr3_aa,cdr3_nt
TRBV5-4,18,TRBJ1-2,TRBD1,CASSWDRDREVLGYGYTF,TGTGCCAGCAGCTGGGACCGGGACAGGGAGGTTTTGGGCTATGGCTACACCTTC
TRBV28,14,TRBJ2-1,-,CASSASLSSAGPVF,TGTGCCAGCAGTGCCTCCCTTAGTTCGGCGGGGCCAGTCTTC
TRBV5-6,13,TRBJ1-6,-,CASTPWGDSPLHF,TGTGCCAGCACCCCCTGGGGGGATTCACCCCTCCACTTT
TRBV5-1,14,TRBJ2-1,-,CASSLDGAPGEQFF,TGCGCCAGCAGCTTGGACGGAGCCCCGGGTGAGCAGTTCTTC
TRBV27,13,TRBJ1-2,-,CASSLDSSYGYTF,TGTGCCAGCAGTCTCGACAGCTCCTATGGCTACACCTTC
TRBV7-2,15,TRBJ1-4,-,CASSLGGASGEKLFF,TGTGCCAGCAGCTTAGGTGGGGCTTCCGGGGAAAAACTGTTTTTT
TRBV3-1/TRBV3-2,15,TRBJ2-5,-,CASSQVSTGEETQYF,TGTGCCAGCAGCCAAGTGAGTACGGGGGAAGAGACCCAGTACTTC
TRBV7-8,15,TRBJ1-1,-,CASSLLTRGVRSAFF,TGTGCCAGCAGCTTACTCACCAGGGGAGTGCGGTCAGCTTTCTTT
TRBV6-6,12,TRBJ2-1,-,CASTTGLNEQFF,TGTGCCAGCACCACAGGGTTAAATGAGCAGTTCTTC
TRBV11-3,16,TRBJ2-3,TRBD2,CASSNSWEGRTDTQYF,TGTGCCAGCAGCAACAGTTGGGAGGGCCGGACAGATACGCAGTATTTT
TRBV9,17,TRBJ1-1,TRBD1,CASSVGGQLVGNTEAFF,TGTGCCAGCAGCGTAGGGGGACAGCTAGTGGGAAACACTGAAGCTTTCTTT
TRBV30,15,TRBJ1-5,-,CAWSLGAYSNQPQHF,TGTGCCTGGAGCCTAGGGGCATATAGCAATCAGCCCCAGCATTTT
TRBV19,13,TRBJ1-3,-,CASSTRAGNTIYF,TGTGCCAGTAGTACCAGGGCTGGAAACACCATATATTTT
TRBV19,15,TRBJ1-2,TRBD1,CASSIPGTGSYGYTF,TGTGCCAGTAGTATTCCCGGGACAGGGTCGTATGGCTACACCTTC
TRBV19,13,TRBJ1-2,-,CASGREWAVGYTF,TGTGCCAGTGGCCGGGAGTGGGCGGTGGGCTACACCTTC
TRBV5-4,13,TRBJ1-2,TRBD1,CASSYDRGDGYTF,TGTGCCAGCAGCTATGACAGGGGAGATGGCTACACCTTC
TRBV19,14,TRBJ1-1,-,CASSMGLLNTEAFF,TGTGCCAGTAGTATGGGACTGTTGAACACTGAAGCTTTCTTT
TRBV7-2,13,TRBJ1-1,-,CASSSLISHKAFF,TGTGCCAGCAGCTCCCTTATTTCGCACAAAGCTTTCTTT
TRBV7-9,19,TRBJ2-3,TRBD2,CASSPRRLAGGVGTDTQYF,TGTGCCAGCAGCCCAAGACGGCTAGCGGGGGGCGTGGGCACAGATACGCAGTATTTT
TRBV18,13,TRBJ2-5,-,CASSPPPEETQYF,TGTGCCAGCTCACCACCCCCTGAGGAGACCCAGTACTTC
TRBV5-5,15,TRBJ1-1,-,CASSPPEGSETEAFF,TGTGCCAGCAGCCCTCCGGAGGGGAGTGAAACTGAAGCTTTCTTT
TRBV5-1,12,TRBJ2-5,-,CASSLALETQYF,TGCGCCAGCAGCTTGGCTCTTGAGACCCAGTACTTC
TRBV21-1,16,TRBJ1-1,-,CASSKGTGLMNTEAFF,TGTGCCAGCAGCAAAGGGACAGGGCTGATGAACACTGAAGCTTTCTTT
TRBV6-5,11,TRBJ1-2,-,CASRNLRGYTF,TGTGCCAGCAGGAACCTCAGGGGCTACACCTTC
TRBV5-8,17,TRBJ1-4,TRBD1,CASSLGTGPRTNEKLFF,TGTGCCAGCAGCTTGGGGACAGGCCCCCGTACTAATGAAAAACTGTTTTTT